These 25 T cell receptor beta chains share one sample of origin, sequenced in a study of graft-versus-host responses after intestinal transplantation. Produced via immunoSEQ multiplex PCR; TCRdb's table is partial and in-frame only. The sample records over 100,000 clones, over 85% being singletons. The antigens for these receptors are not known. Sequenced here: unstimulated CD4+ T cells sorted from spleen or lymph node cells, sampled before transplant. The receptors stem from a human donor who was the organ donor for an intestinal transplant.

This clone was recorded a few times. V and J are TRBV27 and TRBJ1-2; no clear D gene. The CDR3 is made up of 13 amino acids. Deletions cut 2 bases from V and 6 bases from J, with 10 bases between. Germline-derived CDR1 and CDR2 are MNHEY and SMNVEV (reference sequence). The CDR3 loop is CASSLSFGDGYTF. The DNA of the CDR3 is TGTGCCAGCAGTTTAAGCTTTGGGGATGGCTACACCTTC.

The chain carries TRBV5-7 and TRBJ1-2; 10 bases map to TRBD1. TRBV5-7 carries the ORF label, with uncertain function. Losses at the gene ends were 0 bases for V and 5 bases for J; bases not matched to a gene: 1. The CDR3 is 14 amino acids. The CDR3 coding sequence is TGTGCCAGCAGCTTGGGACAGGGGGCATATGGCTACACCTTC. As protein: CASSLGQGAYGYTF.

On this clone itself: Distinct nucleotide sequences in the sample also encode this CDR3. V is TRBV7-2 and J is TRBJ2-1, with 8 positions matching TRBD2. The CDR3 contains 12 residues. Germline V gene lookup returns CDR1 SGHTA and CDR2 FQGNSA. V dropped 6 bases and J dropped 9; count of bases not matched to a gene: 4. The CDR3 spells CASRPRGGEQFF. CDR3 coding DNA: TGTGCCAGCAGGCCTCGGGGGGGTGAGCAGTTCTTC.

The chain combines TRBV19 with TRBJ2-7; possibly TRBD1 or TRBD2 for D (5 bases each). Between the trimmed V and J ends, which lost 6 bases and 3 bases, there was a span of 21 bases. The CDR3 has 16 residues. Germline lookup yields CDR1 LNHDA and CDR2 SQIVND (reference sequence). The CDR3 DNA reads TGTGCCAGTAGGGTCACCATCGGGACGGGGAACTACGAGCAGTACTTC. Translating it yields CASRVTIGTGNYEQYF.

The chain has TRBV7-8 and TRBJ1-1; TRBD1 aligns across 9 bases. The ends lost 5 bases at V and 0 bases at J; junction bases unmatched: 10. The germline gives CDR1 SGHVS, CDR2 FQNEAQ. The CDR3 spans 17 residues. This chain's CDR3 is CASSPRGTGTMNTEAFF. The CDR3 DNA sequence: TGTGCCAGCAGCCCTAGAGGGACAGGGACCATGAACACTGAAGCTTTCTTT.

The chain links TRBV29-1 to TRBJ2-7; D may correspond to TRBD1 or TRBD2 (5 bases each). The ends were cut back, 4 bases at V and 2 bases at J, with 12 bases in the middle. This CDR3 region has 13 residues. Per the germline V gene, CDR1 is SQVTM and CDR2 is ANQGSEA. The CDR3 protein is CSVGPGTPYEQYF. The CDR3 nucleotides read TGCAGCGTTGGGCCTGGGACGCCCTACGAGCAGTACTTC.

The gene calls are TRBV9 and TRBJ1-3; TRBD1 matches at 7 bases. The V segment lost 2 bases and the J segment 0 bases; nucleotides outside the gene matches: 2. This CDR3 contains 15 residues. CDR1 is SGDLS and CDR2 is YYNGEE in the germline V gene. The CDR3 region has the DNA TGTGCCAGCAGCGTGAACAGGGGCTCTGGAAACACCATATATTTT. This codes for CASSVNRGSGNTIYF.

This chain uses TRBV7-2 with TRBJ2-1; TRBD2 matches at 8 bases. CDR3 length equals 15 residues. Trimming at V came to 5 bases and at J to 4 bases, leaving 7 bases not matched to a gene. Germline CDR1 SGHTA, CDR2 FQGNSA. CDR3 amino acids: CASSRNSGTYNEQFF. The CDR3 region has the DNA TGTGCCAGCAGCCGCAATAGCGGGACATACAATGAGCAGTTCTTC.

This clone was counted once. This chain joins TRBV29-1 and TRBJ2-1, with 9 bases fitting TRBD1. This CDR3 is 14 amino acids long. CDR1 SQVTM and CDR2 ANQGSEA come from the germline V gene. V shed 7 bases and J 7 bases; nucleotides not matched to a gene: 11. The CDR3 protein is CSALRDRVRNEQFF. CDR3 DNA sequence: TGCAGCGCCCTCCGGGACAGGGTCCGTAATGAGCAGTTCTTC.

The V and J genes are TRBV19 and TRBJ1-6; D uncertain. V lost 4 bases and J lost 8, with 12 bases in between. Germline V gene sequence: CDR1 LNHDA, CDR2 SQIVND (reference sequence). CDR3 length: 14 amino acids. CDR3 loop: CASSNRGVDSPLHF. CDR3 in DNA: TGTGCCAGTAGTAACCGGGGTGTGGATTCACCCCTCCACTTT. Complete variable domain (other parts from reference TRBV19 and TRBJ1-6): DGGITQSPKYLFRKEGQNVTLSCEQNLNHDAMYWYRQDPGQGLRLIYYSQIVNDFQKGDIAEGYSVSREKKESFPLTVTSAQKNPTAFYLCASSNRGVDSPLHFGNGTRLTVT.

A word on this clone: The sample holds other DNA sequences that translate to the same CDR3. The chain is built from TRBV10-3 and TRBJ2-1; no reliable D call. V lost 2 bases to trimming and J lost 3 bases, with 2 bases between them. Germline CDR1 is ENHRY and CDR2 is SYGVKD. The CDR3 covers 12 residues. The CDR3 nucleotides read TGTGCCATCAGTGAGAGCTACAATGAGCAGTTCTTC. Protein: CAISESYNEQFF.

This rearrangement joins TRBV6-1 to TRBJ1-1; D is possibly TRBD1 (5 bases). CDR3 size: 16 residues. Germline V gene sequence: CDR1 MNHNS, CDR2 SASEGT. V dropped 3 bases and J dropped 0 bases, with 14 bases sitting between them. The CDR3 DNA sequence: TGTGCCAGCAGTGATCCGGGGCTCGTGTTGAACACTGAAGCTTTCTTT. Its translation is CASSDPGLVLNTEAFF.

V usage is TRBV4-1 and J usage is TRBJ2-1, with 14 bases lining up with TRBD2. V lost 5 bases to trimming and J lost 6 bases; unmatched junction nucleotides: 3. The CDR3 length is 15 residues. The V gene's germline CDR1 is MGHRA and CDR2 YSYEKL. CDR3 sequence: CASSAGLAGANEQFF. CDR3 nucleotide sequence: TGCGCCAGCAGCGCGGGACTAGCGGGGGCCAATGAGCAGTTCTTC.

The DNA for the CDR3 is TGCGCCAGCAGTGACCCCTTAGCGGGACCTTACAATGAGCAGTTCTTC. Translated: CASSDPLAGPYNEQFF. The chain carries TRBV10-2 and TRBJ2-1; the match to TRBD2 covers 8 bases. Germline V gives CDR1 WSHSY, CDR2 SAAADI. The CDR3 is made up of 16 amino acids. V was pared by 3 bases and J by 4 bases, with 8 bases of the junction left unmatched.

V and J are TRBV29-1 and TRBJ1-1, with D perhaps matching TRBD1 (5 bases). This CDR3 comprises 11 residues. Trimming stripped 1 base from V and 6 bases from J, with 6 bases between. Germline V CDR1 and CDR2: SQVTM, ANQGSEA. Written as DNA, the CDR3 is TGCAGCGTTGAAGGGGGCGCTGAAGCTTTCTTT. This gives the protein CSVEGGAEAFF. Drawing the rest from reference TRBV29-1 and TRBJ1-1, the complete variable domain is SAVISQKPSRDICQRGTSLTIQCQVDSQVTMMFWYRQQPGQSLTLIATANQGSEATYESGFVIDKFPISRPNLTFSTLTVSNMSPEDSSIYLCSVEGGAEAFFGQGTRLTVV.

The CDR3 sequence: CASSRGFESPLHF. In DNA form, the CDR3 reads TGTGCCAGCAGTCGGGGCTTCGAGTCACCCCTCCACTTT. This chain joins TRBV7-2 and TRBJ1-6; TRBD1 might be the D (5 bases). V dropped 6 bases and J dropped 10 bases, with 13 bases sitting between them. Germline values: CDR1 SGHTA, CDR2 FQGNSA. This CDR3 is 13 amino acids long.

The J gene is TRBJ2-1, the V gene TRBV7-9, with a tentative D call TRBD2 (6 bases). V lost 0 bases and J 3 bases, leaving 6 bases between the germline ends. The V gene's germline CDR1 is SEHNR and CDR2 FQNEAQ (reference sequence). The CDR3 runs 14 residues. The DNA of the CDR3 is TGTGCCAGCAGCTTAGCGGGAGGCTACAATGAGCAGTTCTTC. This sequence encodes CASSLAGGYNEQFF.

The V gene is TRBV9, the J gene TRBJ2-5; a possible D gene is TRBD2 (5 bases). Trimming stripped 4 bases from V and 0 bases from J, with 13 bases between. The CDR3 extends over 15 amino acids. Germline assignment: CDR1 SGDLS and CDR2 YYNGEE. The CDR3 DNA sequence: TGTGCCAGCAGCACGGAGGTTGGGTACCAAGAGACCCAGTACTTC. It encodes CASSTEVGYQETQYF.

This clone showed up just once. V gene TRBV5-1 combines with J gene TRBJ2-7, with TRBD2 matching 14 bases. V gave up 1 base and J gave up 0 bases; unmatched junction bases: 9. CDR1 is SGHRS and CDR2 is YFSETQ in the germline V gene. The CDR3 is 19 residues long. This CDR3 reads CASSLIRGTSGSSSYEQYF. For the CDR3, the DNA is TGCGCCAGCAGCTTGATTCGCGGGACTAGCGGGAGCTCCTCCTACGAGCAGTACTTC.

The chain links TRBV2 to TRBJ1-2; 9 bases are a match to TRBD1. Germline V gene sequence: CDR1 SNHLY, CDR2 FYNNEI. J gave up 8 bases and V 4 bases, and 2 bases lay outside the gene matches. The CDR3 runs to 12 residues. The CDR3 DNA sequence: TGTGCCAGCAGTGGGGACAGGGTCGGCTACACCTTC. The encoded protein is CASSGDRVGYTF.

CDR3 sequence reads: CASSLTGVAYNSPLHF. In DNA, the CDR3 is TGTGCCAGCAGTTTAACAGGGGTGGCCTATAATTCACCCCTCCACTTT. The rearrangement uses TRBV27 and TRBJ1-6, with TRBD1 matching over 7 bases. Germline V lookup: CDR1 MNHEY, CDR2 SMNVEV (reference sequence). The V segment lost 2 bases and the J segment 2 bases; nucleotides outside the gene matches: 3. The length of the CDR3 is 16 residues.

The rearrangement joins TRBV10-2 to TRBJ1-5, with D unclear. The germline gives CDR1 WSHSY, CDR2 SAAADI. The CDR3 totals 12 residues. V was pared by 5 bases and J by 6 bases, with 8 bases between. Here the CDR3 reads CASSRRAQPQHF. DNA for the CDR3: TGCGCCAGCAGTAGGAGGGCTCAGCCCCAGCATTTT.

The chain employs TRBV9 and TRBJ2-1; 10 bases line up with TRBD2. The V segment lost 0 bases and the J segment 4 bases; nucleotides outside the gene matches: 1. The CDR3 length is 15 residues. Germline lookup yields CDR1 SGDLS and CDR2 YYNGEE. The CDR3 region is CASSVEGLAYNEQFF. The CDR3 region has the DNA TGTGCCAGCAGCGTAGAGGGACTAGCGTACAATGAGCAGTTCTTC.

This clone was counted once. This chain connects TRBV19 to TRBJ1-1; D possibly corresponds to TRBD1 (5 bases). The germline V gene has CDR1 LNHDA and CDR2 SQIVND (reference sequence). The CDR3 is 15 residues long. With 6 bases removed from V and 0 bases from J, the gap between germline ends came to 14 bases. The CDR3 bases are TGTGCCAGTAGCTCTGCCGGGACCCTGAACACTGAAGCTTTCTTT. Translation: CASSSAGTLNTEAFF.

The genes are TRBV6-5 and TRBJ2-2; D unresolved. Germline V gives CDR1 MNHEY, CDR2 SVGAGI. The CDR3 sequence is 13 residues long. Trimming cost V 5 bases and J 6 bases, with 10 bases left between them. CDR3 DNA: TGTGCCAGCAGTGTCCGGCTGGCCGGGGAGCTGTTTTTT. It yields the protein CASSVRLAGELFF.